This passage covers 9 T cell receptor beta chains from one sample sequenced in a study of cytotoxic CD8 clonotypes in ibrutinib-treated CLL. TCRdb keeps only in-frame clones here, not all; method: immunoSEQ multiplex PCR. The sample yields roughly 42,000 clones, over 60% seen once. The source material was PBMCs, sampled after 24 months of ibrutinib treatment. The receptors originated from a human donor with chronic lymphocytic leukemia.

J is TRBJ1-1 and V is TRBV10-2, with D possibly TRBD1 on 6 matching bases. This CDR3 contains 14 residues. Per germline, CDR1 WSHSY and CDR2 SAAADI. V lost 6 bases, J lost 6 bases, and 17 bases lay in between. CDR3 nucleotides: TGCGCCAGCAGAGCACAGGGTCAGGCAGCTGAAGCTTTCTTT. Translating it yields CASRAQGQAAEAFF.

This sequence joins TRBV14 and TRBJ1-3, with D unclear. Germline V gives CDR1 SGHDN, CDR2 FVKESK. This CDR3 is 16 amino acids long. The V and J ends lost 4 bases and 5 bases respectively, with 18 bases between them. The CDR3 is CASSPAIRTERNTIYF. DNA of the CDR3: TGTGCCAGCAGCCCAGCCATTAGGACGGAAAGAAACACCATATATTTT.

The chain links TRBV19 to TRBJ1-1; TRBD1 might be the D (5 bases). The CDR3 consists of 15 residues. Germline CDR1 reads LNHDA; CDR2 reads SQIVND (reference sequence). V was shortened by 6 bases and J by 3 bases, with 17 bases between the two germline ends. CDR3 protein: CASRGDLSGDTEAFF. CDR3 in DNA: TGTGCCAGTAGGGGGGACCTTTCAGGAGACACTGAAGCTTTCTTT.

The J gene is TRBJ1-6, the V gene TRBV5-4; TRBD1 matches 7 bases. This CDR3 has 15 residues. Germline V lookup: CDR1 SGHNT, CDR2 YYREEE (reference sequence). The trim removed 0 bases at V and 7 bases at J, leaving 4 bases unmatched. The DNA of the CDR3 is TGTGCCAGCAGCTTGGGGACAGGAGCGAATTCACCCCTCCACTTT. This codes for CASSLGTGANSPLHF. Full variable domain (missing parts from reference TRBV5-4 and TRBJ1-6): ETGVTQSPTHLIKTRGQQVTLRCSSQSGHNTVSWYQQALGQGPQFIFQYYREEENGRGNFPPRFSGLQFPNYSSELNVNALELDDSALYLCASSLGTGANSPLHFGNGTRLTVT.

This rearrangement joins TRBV12-5 to TRBJ2-1; TRBD2 matches at 14 bases. V lost 4 bases and J lost 9; bases outside the gene matches: 5. Germline V gives CDR1 LGHNT, CDR2 FRNRAP. The CDR3 totals 15 residues. The CDR3 nucleotides are TGTGCTAGTGGTTCCGGGACTAGCGGGAGAGGTGAGCAGTTCTTC. This translates into CASGSGTSGRGEQFF.

The genes are TRBV5-1 and TRBJ1-4, with D possibly TRBD1 on 6 matching bases. This CDR3 comprises 14 residues. V was trimmed by 0 bases and J by 12 bases, leaving 15 bases between them. The germline V gene encodes CDR1 SGHRS and CDR2 YFSETQ. The CDR3 reads CASSLGDGPGELFF. CDR3 bases: TGCGCCAGCAGCTTGGGTGACGGGCCAGGGGAACTGTTTTTT. Complete variable domain (other parts from reference TRBV5-1 and TRBJ1-4): KAGVTQTPRYLIKTRGQQVTLSCSPISGHRSVSWYQQTPGQGLQFLFEYFSETQRNKGNFPGRFSGRQFSNSRSEMNVSTLELGDSALYLCASSLGDGPGELFFGSGTQLSVL.

The chain joins TRBV19 to TRBJ1-2; D remains ambiguous. From germline, CDR1 is LNHDA and CDR2 SQIVND (reference sequence). CDR3 length: 13 amino acids. The V and J ends lost 2 bases and 3 bases respectively, with 7 bases between them. The CDR3 DNA reads TGTGCCAGTAGTATAACCGGCGACTATGGCTACACCTTC. Protein sequence: CASSITGDYGYTF. The complete variable domain, with remaining parts taken from reference TRBV19 and TRBJ1-2, reads DGGITQSPKYLFRKEGQNVTLSCEQNLNHDAMYWYRQDPGQGLRLIYYSQIVNDFQKGDIAEGYSVSREKKESFPLTVTSAQKNPTAFYLCASSITGDYGYTFGSGTRLTVV.

V usage is TRBV30 and J usage is TRBJ1-5, with D possibly TRBD1 on 5 matching bases. With 1 base removed from V and 5 bases from J, the gap between germline ends came to 12 bases. The CDR3 consists of 14 residues. Germline loops: CDR1 GTSNPN, CDR2 SVGIG (reference sequence). This CDR3 reads CAWSENQGDQPQHF. The DNA for the CDR3 is TGTGCCTGGAGTGAAAATCAGGGAGATCAGCCCCAGCATTTT.

This chain connects TRBV7-6 to TRBJ2-2; no clear D gene. CDR1 SGHVS and CDR2 FNYEAQ come from the germline V gene. The CDR3 extends over 14 amino acids. V dropped 5 bases and J dropped 0 bases, with 7 bases sitting between them. The DNA for the CDR3 is TGTGCCAGCAGCAGCTGGACGAACACCGGGGAGCTGTTTTTT. This translates into CASSSWTNTGELFF.